The present entry profiles one TCR beta chain with its context. Its target is unknown. Sequenced by immunoSEQ multiplex PCR; TCRdb stores in-frame clones only, minus some. The profile shows tens of thousands of clones, over 80% of them singletons. Germline V gives CDR1 SGHNT, CDR2 YENEEA. Trimming removed 1 base from V and 4 bases from J, with 14 bases in between. CDR3 size: 16 residues. These data belong to a study of untreated major depressive disorder. Study-level findings and limits: Depressed patients' CD4+ T cells carried increased TRBV05-01 (Vbeta 5.1) usage versus control CD4+ T cells.

V is TRBV11-3 and J is TRBJ2-1; D is undetermined. This sequence originates from a man aged 25-45 years in good health. The source material was CD4+ T cells from PBMCs. CDR3 sequence: CASSLVSAVPYNEQFF. CDR3 DNA: TGTGCCAGCAGCTTAGTAAGCGCGGTACCTTACAATGAGCAGTTCTTC.